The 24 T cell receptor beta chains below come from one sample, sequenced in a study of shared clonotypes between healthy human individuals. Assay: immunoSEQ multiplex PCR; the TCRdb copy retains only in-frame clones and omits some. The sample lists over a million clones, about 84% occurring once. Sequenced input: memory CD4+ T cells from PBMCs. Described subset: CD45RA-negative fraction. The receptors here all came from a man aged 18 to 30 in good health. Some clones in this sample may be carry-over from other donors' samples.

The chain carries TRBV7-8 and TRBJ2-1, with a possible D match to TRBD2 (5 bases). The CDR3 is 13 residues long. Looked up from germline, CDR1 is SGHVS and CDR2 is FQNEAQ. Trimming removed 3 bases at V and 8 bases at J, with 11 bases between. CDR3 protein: CASSLGGLDEQFF. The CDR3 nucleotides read TGTGCCAGCAGCTTGGGCGGGCTCGATGAGCAGTTCTTC.

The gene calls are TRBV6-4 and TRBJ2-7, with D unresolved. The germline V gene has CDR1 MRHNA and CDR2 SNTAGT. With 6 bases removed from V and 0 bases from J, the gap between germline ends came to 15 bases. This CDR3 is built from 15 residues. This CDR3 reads CASRGYQTSSYEQYF. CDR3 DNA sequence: TGTGCCAGCAGGGGGTACCAAACCAGCTCCTACGAGCAGTACTTC.

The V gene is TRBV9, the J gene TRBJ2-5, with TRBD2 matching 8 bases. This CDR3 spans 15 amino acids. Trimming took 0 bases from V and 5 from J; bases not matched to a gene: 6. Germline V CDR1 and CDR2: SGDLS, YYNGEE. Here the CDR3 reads CASSVAGGPRETQYF. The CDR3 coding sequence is TGTGCCAGCAGCGTAGCGGGAGGGCCTAGGGAGACCCAGTACTTC.

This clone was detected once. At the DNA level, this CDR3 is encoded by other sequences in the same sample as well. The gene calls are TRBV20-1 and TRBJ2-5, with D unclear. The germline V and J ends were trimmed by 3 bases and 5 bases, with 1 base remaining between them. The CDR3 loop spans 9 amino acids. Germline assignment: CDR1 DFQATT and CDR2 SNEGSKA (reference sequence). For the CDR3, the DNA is TGCAGTGCTAGGGAGACCCAGTACTTC. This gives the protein CSARETQYF.

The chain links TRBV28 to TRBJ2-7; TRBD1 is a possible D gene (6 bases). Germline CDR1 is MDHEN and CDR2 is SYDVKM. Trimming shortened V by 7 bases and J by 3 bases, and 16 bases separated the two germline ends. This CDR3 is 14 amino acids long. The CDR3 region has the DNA TGTGCCAGCACCCCAGGACAGCCCCTCTACGAGCAGTACTTC. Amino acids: CASTPGQPLYEQYF.

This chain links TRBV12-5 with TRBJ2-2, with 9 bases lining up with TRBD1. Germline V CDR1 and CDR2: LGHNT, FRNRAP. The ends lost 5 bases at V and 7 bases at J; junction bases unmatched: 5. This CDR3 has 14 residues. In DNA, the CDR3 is TGTGCTAGTGGTCCGGGGACAGGGAACGGGGAGCTGTTTTTT. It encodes CASGPGTGNGELFF. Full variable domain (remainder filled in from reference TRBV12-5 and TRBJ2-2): DARVTQTPRHKVTEMGQEVTMRCQPILGHNTVFWYRQTMMQGLELLAYFRNRAPLDDSGMPKDRFSAEMPDATLATLKIQPSEPRDSAVYFCASGPGTGNGELFFGEGSRLTVL.

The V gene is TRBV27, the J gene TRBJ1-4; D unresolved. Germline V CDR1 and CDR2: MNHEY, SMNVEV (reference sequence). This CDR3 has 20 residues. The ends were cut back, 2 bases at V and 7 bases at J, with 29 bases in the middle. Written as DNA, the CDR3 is TGTGCCAGCAGTTTAGGGGTCAAGACCGCGGGATCCCCTCGGGGTGAAAAACTGTTTTTT. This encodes CASSLGVKTAGSPRGEKLFF.

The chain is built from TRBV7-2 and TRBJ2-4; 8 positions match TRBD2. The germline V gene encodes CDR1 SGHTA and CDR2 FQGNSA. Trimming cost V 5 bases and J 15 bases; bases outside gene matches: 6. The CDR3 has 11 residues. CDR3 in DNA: TGTGCCAGCAGCCTCGGACTAGCTTGGTACTTC. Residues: CASSLGLAWYF.

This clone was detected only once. The CDR3 sequence: CASRRDTNSYNEQFF. The CDR3 coding sequence is TGTGCCAGCAGGCGGGACACCAACTCCTACAATGAGCAGTTCTTC. The chain is built from TRBV28 and TRBJ2-1, with D perhaps TRBD1 or TRBD2 (6 bases each). This CDR3 region has 15 residues. Per germline, CDR1 MDHEN and CDR2 SYDVKM. V was clipped by 6 bases and J by 0 bases, with 12 bases between them.

The CDR3, as DNA: TGTGCCAGCAGTTTGTCGGCTAGCGGGGGGTACGAGCAGTACTTC. Translated: CASSLSASGGYEQYF. This chain connects TRBV28 to TRBJ2-7, with 11 bases fitting TRBD2. The CDR3 runs to 15 residues. Germline V gene lookup returns CDR1 MDHEN and CDR2 SYDVKM. Trimming at V came to 3 bases and at J to 4 bases, leaving 5 bases not matched to a gene. The variable domain in full, with the rest retrieved from reference TRBV28 and TRBJ2-7, is DVKVTQSSRYLVKRTGEKVFLECVQDMDHENMFWYRQDPGLGLRLIYFSYDVKMKEKGDIPEGYSVSREKKERFSLILESASTNQTSMYLCASSLSASGGYEQYFGPGTRLTVT.

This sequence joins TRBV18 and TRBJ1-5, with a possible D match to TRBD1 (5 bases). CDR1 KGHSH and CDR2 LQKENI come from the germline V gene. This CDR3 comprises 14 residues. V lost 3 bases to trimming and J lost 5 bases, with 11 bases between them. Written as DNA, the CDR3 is TGTGCCAGCTCACCGGGGGAGGGCTATCAGCCCCAGCATTTT. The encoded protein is CASSPGEGYQPQHF.

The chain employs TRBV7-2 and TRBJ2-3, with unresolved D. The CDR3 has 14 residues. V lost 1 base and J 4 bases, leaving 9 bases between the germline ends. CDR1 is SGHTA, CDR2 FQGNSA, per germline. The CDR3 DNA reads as TGTGCCAGCAGCTTAGGTTTTAATTCAGATACGCAGTATTTT. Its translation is CASSLGFNSDTQYF.

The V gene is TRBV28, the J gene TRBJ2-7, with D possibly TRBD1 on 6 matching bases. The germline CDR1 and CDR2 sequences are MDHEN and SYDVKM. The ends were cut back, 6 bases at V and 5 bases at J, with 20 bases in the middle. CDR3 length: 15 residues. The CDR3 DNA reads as TGTGCCAGCAGCCAGATACATACAGGGCCCCACGAGCAGTACTTC. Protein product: CASSQIHTGPHEQYF. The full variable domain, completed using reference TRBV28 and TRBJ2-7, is DVKVTQSSRYLVKRTGEKVFLECVQDMDHENMFWYRQDPGLGLRLIYFSYDVKMKEKGDIPEGYSVSREKKERFSLILESASTNQTSMYLCASSQIHTGPHEQYFGPGTRLTVT.

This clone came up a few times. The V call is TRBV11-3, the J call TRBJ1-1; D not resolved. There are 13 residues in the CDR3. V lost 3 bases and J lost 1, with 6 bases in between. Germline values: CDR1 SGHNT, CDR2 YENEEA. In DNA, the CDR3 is TGTGCCAGCAGCTTTACTCAGAACACTGAAGCTTTCTTT. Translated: CASSFTQNTEAFF. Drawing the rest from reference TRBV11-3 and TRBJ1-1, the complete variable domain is EAGVVQSPRYKIIEKKQPVAFWCNPISGHNTLYWYLQNLGQGPELLIRYENEEAVDDSQLPKDRFSAERLKGVDSTLKIQPAELGDSAVYLCASSFTQNTEAFFGQGTRLTVV.

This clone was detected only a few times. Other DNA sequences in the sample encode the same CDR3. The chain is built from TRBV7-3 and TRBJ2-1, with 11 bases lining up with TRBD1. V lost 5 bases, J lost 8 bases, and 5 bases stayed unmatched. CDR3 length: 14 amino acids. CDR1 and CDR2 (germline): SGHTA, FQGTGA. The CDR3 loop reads CASSPGTGGDEQFF. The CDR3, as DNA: TGTGCCAGCAGCCCTGGGACAGGGGGTGATGAGCAGTTCTTC. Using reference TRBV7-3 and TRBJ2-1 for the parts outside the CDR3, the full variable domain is GAGVSQTPSNKVTEKGKYVELRCDPISGHTALYWYRQSLGQGPEFLIYFQGTGAADDSGLPNDRFFAVRPEGSVSTLKIQRTERGDSAVYLCASSPGTGGDEQFFGPGTRLTVL.

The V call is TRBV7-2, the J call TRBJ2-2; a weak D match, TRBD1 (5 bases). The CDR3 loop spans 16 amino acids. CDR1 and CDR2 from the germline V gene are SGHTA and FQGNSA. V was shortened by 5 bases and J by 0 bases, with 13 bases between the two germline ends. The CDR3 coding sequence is TGTGCCAGCAGCCCAGGGCCACTCGCGAACACCGGGGAGCTGTTTTTT. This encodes CASSPGPLANTGELFF.

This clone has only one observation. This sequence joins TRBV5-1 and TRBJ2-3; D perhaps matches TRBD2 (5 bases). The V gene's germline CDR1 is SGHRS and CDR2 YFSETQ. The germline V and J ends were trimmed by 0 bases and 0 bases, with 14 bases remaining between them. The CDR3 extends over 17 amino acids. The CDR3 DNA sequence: TGCGCCAGCAGCTTGGAAATTCTAGCAGCTAGCACAGATACGCAGTATTTT. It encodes CASSLEILAASTDTQYF.

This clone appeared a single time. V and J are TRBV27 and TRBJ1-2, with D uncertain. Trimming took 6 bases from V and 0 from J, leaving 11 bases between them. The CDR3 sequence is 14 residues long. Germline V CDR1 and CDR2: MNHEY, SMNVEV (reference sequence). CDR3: CASRPLLSNYGYTF. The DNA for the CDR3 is TGTGCCAGCAGGCCCCTACTATCTAACTATGGCTACACCTTC.

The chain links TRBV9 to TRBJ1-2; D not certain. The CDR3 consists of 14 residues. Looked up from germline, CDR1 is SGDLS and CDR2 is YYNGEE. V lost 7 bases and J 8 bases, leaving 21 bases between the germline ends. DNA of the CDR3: TGTGCCAGCTCTCCCCAAACAGAGCCCCGGGGCTACACCTTC. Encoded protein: CASSPQTEPRGYTF.

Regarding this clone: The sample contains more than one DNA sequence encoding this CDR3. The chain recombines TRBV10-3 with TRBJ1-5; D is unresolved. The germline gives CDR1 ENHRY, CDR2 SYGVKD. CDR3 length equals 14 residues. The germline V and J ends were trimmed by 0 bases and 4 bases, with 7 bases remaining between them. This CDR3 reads CAISESGGNQPQHF. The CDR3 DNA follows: TGTGCCATCAGTGAGTCGGGAGGGAATCAGCCCCAGCATTTT.

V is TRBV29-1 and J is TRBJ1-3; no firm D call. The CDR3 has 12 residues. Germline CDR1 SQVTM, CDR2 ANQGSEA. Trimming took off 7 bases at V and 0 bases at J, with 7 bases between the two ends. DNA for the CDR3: TGCAGCGCCGCTAGCTCTGGAAACACCATATATTTT. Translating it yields CSAASSGNTIYF.

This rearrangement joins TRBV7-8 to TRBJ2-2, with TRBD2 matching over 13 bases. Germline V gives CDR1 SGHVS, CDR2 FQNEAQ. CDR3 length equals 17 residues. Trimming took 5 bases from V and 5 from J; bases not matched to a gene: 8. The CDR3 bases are TGTGCCAGCAGCCCCGGACTAGCGGGAGATAAAACCGGGGAGCTGTTTTTT. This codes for CASSPGLAGDKTGELFF.

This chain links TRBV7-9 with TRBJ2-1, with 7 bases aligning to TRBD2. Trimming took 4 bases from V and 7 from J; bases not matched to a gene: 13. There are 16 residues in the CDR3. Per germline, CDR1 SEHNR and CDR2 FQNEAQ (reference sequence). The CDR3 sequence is CASSSPKRLAANEQFF. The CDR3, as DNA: TGTGCCAGCAGCTCCCCTAAGCGGCTAGCGGCTAATGAGCAGTTCTTC. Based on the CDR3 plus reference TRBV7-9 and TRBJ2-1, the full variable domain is DTGVSQNPRHKITKRGQNVTFRCDPISEHNRLYWYRQTLGQGPEFLTYFQNEAQLEKSRLLSDRFSAERPKGSFSTLEIQRTEQGDSAMYLCASSSPKRLAANEQFFGPGTRLTVL.

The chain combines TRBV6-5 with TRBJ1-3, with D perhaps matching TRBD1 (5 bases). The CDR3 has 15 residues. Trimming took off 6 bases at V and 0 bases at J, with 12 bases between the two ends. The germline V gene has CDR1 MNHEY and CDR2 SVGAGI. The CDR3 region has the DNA TGTGCCAGCAGGACCTCCGGGGGCTCTGGAAACACCATATATTTT. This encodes CASRTSGGSGNTIYF.